This T cell receptor (beta chain) was profiled in a study of blood T cell repertoires in COVID-19. J was trimmed by 3 bases and V by 3 bases; bases with no gene match: 5. From germline, CDR1 is MDHEN and CDR2 SYDVKM. The CDR3 runs 18 residues. Enrollees, roughly 18 to 90 years old, lived in 20 to 25 US areas. Participant-reported clinical history was the basis for cohort assignment. Resolution of symptoms, clearance, or two negative PCRs was present in recovered Cohort 3 donors. Measured with immunoSEQ multiplex PCR; TCRdb has only the in-frame clones, and not every one. The repertoire holds 150,000 or so clones, 60% to 80% seen once, with over 2.5% in the top ten.

The clonotype was recovered from a woman aged 50 to 60 who had recovered from COVID-19. The chain is built from TRBV28 and TRBJ2-1; TRBD2 agrees at 16 bases. The sample comprised PBMCs or T cells enriched from blood (not recorded which). The CDR3 DNA is TGTGCCAGCAGTTTGTTAGGGACTAGCGGGAGGGTCTACAATGAGCAGTTCTTC. This gives the protein CASSLLGTSGRVYNEQFF.